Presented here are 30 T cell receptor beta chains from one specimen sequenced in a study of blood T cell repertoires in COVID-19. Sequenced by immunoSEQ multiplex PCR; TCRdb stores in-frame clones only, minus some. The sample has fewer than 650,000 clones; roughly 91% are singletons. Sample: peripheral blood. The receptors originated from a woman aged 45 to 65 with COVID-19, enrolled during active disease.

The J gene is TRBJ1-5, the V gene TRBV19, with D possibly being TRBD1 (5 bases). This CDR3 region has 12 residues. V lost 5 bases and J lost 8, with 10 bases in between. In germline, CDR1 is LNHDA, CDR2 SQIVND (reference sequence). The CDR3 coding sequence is TGTGCCAGTAGTCGGGGGGTCGAGCCCCAGCATTTT. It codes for CASSRGVEPQHF.

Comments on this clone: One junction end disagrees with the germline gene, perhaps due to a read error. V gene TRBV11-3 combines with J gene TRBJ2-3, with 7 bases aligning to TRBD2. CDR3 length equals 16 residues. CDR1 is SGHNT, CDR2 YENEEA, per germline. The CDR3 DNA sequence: TGTGCCAGCAGCCTAGAATCAGGACGGGGGGAGGGTACGCAGTATTTT. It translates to CASSLESGRGEGTQYF.

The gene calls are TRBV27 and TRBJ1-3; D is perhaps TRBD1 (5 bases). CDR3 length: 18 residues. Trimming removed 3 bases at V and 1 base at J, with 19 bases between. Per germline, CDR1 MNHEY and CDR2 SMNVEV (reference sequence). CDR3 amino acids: CASSLRAGFLNSGNTIYF. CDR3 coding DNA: TGTGCCAGCAGTTTGCGCGCAGGGTTCTTGAATTCTGGAAACACCATATATTTT.

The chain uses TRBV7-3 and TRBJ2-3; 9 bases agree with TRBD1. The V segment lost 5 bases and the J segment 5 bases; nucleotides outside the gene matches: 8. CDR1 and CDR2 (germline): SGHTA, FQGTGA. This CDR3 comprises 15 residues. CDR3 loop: CASSPQGAVGDTQYF. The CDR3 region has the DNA TGTGCCAGCAGCCCACAGGGGGCGGTAGGAGATACGCAGTATTTT. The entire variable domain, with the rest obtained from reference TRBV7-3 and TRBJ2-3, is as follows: GAGVSQTPSNKVTEKGKYVELRCDPISGHTALYWYRQSLGQGPEFLIYFQGTGAADDSGLPNDRFFAVRPEGSVSTLKIQRTERGDSAVYLCASSPQGAVGDTQYFGPGTRLTVL.

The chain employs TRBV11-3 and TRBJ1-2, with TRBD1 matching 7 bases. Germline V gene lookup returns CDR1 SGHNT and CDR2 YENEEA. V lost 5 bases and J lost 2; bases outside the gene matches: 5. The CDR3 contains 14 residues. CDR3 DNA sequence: TGTGCCAGCAGCCCTCGAGGGGGCAACTATGGCTACACCTTC. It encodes CASSPRGGNYGYTF.

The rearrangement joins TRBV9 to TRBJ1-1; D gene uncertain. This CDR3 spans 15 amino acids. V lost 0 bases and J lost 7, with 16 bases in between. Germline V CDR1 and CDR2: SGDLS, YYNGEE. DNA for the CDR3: TGTGCCAGCAGCGTAGAACCGGGCTTGGAGGGTGAAGCTTTCTTT. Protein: CASSVEPGLEGEAFF.

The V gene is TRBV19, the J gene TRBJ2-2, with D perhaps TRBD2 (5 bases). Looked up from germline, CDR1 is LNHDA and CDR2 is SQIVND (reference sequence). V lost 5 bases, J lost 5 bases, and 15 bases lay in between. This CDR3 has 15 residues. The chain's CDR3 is CASSWERLGTGELFF. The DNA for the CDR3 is TGTGCCAGTAGTTGGGAGAGGTTGGGGACCGGGGAGCTGTTTTTT.

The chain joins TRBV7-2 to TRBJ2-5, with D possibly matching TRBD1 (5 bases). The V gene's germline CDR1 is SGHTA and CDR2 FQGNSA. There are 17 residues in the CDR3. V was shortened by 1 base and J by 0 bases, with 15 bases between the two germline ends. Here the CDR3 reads CASSLVQGRSYQETQYF. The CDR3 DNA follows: TGTGCCAGCAGCTTAGTCCAGGGAAGATCGTACCAAGAGACCCAGTACTTC.

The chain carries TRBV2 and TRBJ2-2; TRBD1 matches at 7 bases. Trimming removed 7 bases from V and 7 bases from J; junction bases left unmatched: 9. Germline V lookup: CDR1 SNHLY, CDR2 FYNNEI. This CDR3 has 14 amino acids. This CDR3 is CASIIDREIGELFF. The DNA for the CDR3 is TGTGCCAGCATAATAGACAGGGAAATCGGGGAGCTGTTTTTT.

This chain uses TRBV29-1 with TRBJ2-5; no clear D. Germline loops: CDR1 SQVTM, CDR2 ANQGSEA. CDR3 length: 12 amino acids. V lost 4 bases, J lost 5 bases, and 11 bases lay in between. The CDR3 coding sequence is TGCAGCGTTGTCGCCTTCGGGGAGACCCAGTACTTC. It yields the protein CSVVAFGETQYF.

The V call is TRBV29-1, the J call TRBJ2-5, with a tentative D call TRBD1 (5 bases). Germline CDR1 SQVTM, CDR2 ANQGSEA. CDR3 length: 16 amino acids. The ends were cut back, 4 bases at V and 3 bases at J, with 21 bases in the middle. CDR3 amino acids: CSVAGWVEKTEETQYF. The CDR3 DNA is TGCAGCGTTGCCGGTTGGGTTGAGAAGACAGAAGAGACCCAGTACTTC.

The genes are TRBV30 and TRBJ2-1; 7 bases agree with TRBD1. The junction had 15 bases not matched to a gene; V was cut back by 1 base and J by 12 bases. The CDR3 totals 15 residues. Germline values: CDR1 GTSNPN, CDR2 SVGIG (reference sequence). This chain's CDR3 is CAWSARQGPGDGQFF. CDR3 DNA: TGTGCCTGGAGTGCTCGACAGGGACCCGGTGATGGGCAGTTCTTC.

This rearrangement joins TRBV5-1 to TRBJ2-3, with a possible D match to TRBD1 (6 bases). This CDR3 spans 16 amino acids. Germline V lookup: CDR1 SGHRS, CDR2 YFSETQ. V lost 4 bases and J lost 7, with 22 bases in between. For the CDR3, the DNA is TGCGCCAGCAGCCCGTGGGACACCGACTCGTCGCATACGCAGTATTTT. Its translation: CASSPWDTDSSHTQYF.

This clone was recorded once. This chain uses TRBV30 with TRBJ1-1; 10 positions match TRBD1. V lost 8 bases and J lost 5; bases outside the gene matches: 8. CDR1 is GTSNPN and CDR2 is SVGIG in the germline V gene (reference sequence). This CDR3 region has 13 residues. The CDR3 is CARGGTGETEAFF. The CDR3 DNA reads TGTGCCCGGGGGGGGACAGGGGAAACTGAAGCTTTCTTT.

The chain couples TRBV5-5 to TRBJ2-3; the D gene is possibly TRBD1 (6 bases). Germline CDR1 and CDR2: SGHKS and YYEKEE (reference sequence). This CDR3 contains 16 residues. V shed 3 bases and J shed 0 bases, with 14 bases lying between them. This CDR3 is CASSSTGPPSTDTQYF. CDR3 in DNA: TGTGCCAGCAGCTCAACAGGGCCCCCTAGCACAGATACGCAGTATTTT.

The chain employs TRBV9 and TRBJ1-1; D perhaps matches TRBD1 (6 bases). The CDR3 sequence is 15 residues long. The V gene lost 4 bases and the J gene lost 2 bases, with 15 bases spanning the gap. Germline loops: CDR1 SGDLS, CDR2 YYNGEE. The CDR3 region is CASSRTGTYNTEAFF. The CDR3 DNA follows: TGTGCCAGCAGCAGAACCGGGACATATAACACTGAAGCTTTCTTT.

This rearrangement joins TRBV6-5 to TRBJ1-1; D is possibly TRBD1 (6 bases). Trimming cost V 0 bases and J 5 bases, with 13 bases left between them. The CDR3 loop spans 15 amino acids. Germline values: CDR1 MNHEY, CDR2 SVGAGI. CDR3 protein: CASSYSSTGLTEAFF. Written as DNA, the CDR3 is TGTGCCAGCAGTTACTCGTCTACAGGGTTAACTGAAGCTTTCTTT.

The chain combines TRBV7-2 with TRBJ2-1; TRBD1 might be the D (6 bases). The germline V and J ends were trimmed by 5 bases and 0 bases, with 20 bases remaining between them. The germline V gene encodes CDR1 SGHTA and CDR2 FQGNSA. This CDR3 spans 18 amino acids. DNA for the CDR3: TGTGCCAGCAGCCCCAGGGGTAGCAGGCGCAGCTCCTACAATGAGCAGTTCTTC. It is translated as CASSPRGSRRSSYNEQFF.

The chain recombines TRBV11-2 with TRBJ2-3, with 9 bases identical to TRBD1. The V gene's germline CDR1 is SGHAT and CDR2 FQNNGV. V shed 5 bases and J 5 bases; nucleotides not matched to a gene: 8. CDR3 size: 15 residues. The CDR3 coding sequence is TGTGCCAGCAGCCTCACAGGGGGCGATGGAGATACGCAGTATTTT. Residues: CASSLTGGDGDTQYF.

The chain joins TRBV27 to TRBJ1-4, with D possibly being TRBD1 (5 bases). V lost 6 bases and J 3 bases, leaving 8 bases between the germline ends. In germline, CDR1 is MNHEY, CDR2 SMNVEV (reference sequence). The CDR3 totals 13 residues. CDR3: CASRGRPNEKLFF. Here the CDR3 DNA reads TGTGCCAGCAGGGGGCGACCTAATGAAAAACTGTTTTTT.

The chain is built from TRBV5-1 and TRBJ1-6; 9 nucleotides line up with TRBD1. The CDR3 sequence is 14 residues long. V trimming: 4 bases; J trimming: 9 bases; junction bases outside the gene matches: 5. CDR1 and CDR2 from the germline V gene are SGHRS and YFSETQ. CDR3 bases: TGCGCCAGCAGCCGCGACAGGGGGAGTTCACCCCTCCACTTT. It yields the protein CASSRDRGSSPLHF.

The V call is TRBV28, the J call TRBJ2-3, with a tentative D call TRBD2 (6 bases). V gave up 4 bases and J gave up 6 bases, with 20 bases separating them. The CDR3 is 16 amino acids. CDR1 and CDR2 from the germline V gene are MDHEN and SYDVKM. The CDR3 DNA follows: TGTGCCAGCAGTTCCTTCGGGACGGGGGAGGATGATACGCAGTATTTT. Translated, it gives CASSSFGTGEDDTQYF.

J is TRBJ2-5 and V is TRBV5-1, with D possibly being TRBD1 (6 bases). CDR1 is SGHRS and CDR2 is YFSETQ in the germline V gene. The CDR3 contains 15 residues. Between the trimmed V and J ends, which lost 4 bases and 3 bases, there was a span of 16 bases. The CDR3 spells CASSSRTDSKETQYF. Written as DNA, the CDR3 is TGCGCCAGCAGCAGTCGGACAGACTCGAAAGAGACCCAGTACTTC. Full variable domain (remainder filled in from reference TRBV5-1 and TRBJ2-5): KAGVTQTPRYLIKTRGQQVTLSCSPISGHRSVSWYQQTPGQGLQFLFEYFSETQRNKGNFPGRFSGRQFSNSRSEMNVSTLELGDSALYLCASSSRTDSKETQYFGPGTRLLVL.

The CDR3 loop reads CASSLGRTGGMVSEAFF. The CDR3, as DNA: TGCGCCAGCAGCTTGGGTAGGACAGGGGGAATGGTGTCTGAAGCTTTCTTT. This chain uses TRBV5-1 with TRBJ1-1; 10 nucleotides match TRBD1. The J segment lost 6 bases and the V segment lost 0 bases, leaving 11 bases of the junction unmatched. The V gene's germline CDR1 is SGHRS and CDR2 YFSETQ. The CDR3 length is 17 residues.

The CDR3 loop is CASSARDRAYEQYF. CDR3 DNA: TGTGCCAGCAGCGCCCGGGACAGGGCCTACGAGCAGTACTTC. V usage is TRBV4-2 and J usage is TRBJ2-7; 9 nucleotides line up with TRBD1. V lost 5 bases to trimming and J lost 2 bases; unmatched junction nucleotides: 4. The CDR3 is 14 amino acids. Germline V gene lookup returns CDR1 LGHNA and CDR2 YNFKEQ.

The CDR3 bases are TGTGCCAGCAGCTTAGCCCTAGTTGGGGATACGCAGTATTTT. Protein product: CASSLALVGDTQYF. The genes are TRBV7-2 and TRBJ2-3; D gene unclear. Germline CDR1 is SGHTA and CDR2 is FQGNSA. The CDR3 contains 14 residues. V dropped 0 bases and J dropped 6 bases, with 10 bases sitting between them.

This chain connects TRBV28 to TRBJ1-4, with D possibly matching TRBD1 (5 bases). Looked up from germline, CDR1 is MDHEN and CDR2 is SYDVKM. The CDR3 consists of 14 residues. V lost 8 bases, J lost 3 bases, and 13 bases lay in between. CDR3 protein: CASLAGGANEKLFF. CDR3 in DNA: TGTGCCAGCCTAGCGGGGGGAGCTAATGAAAAACTGTTTTTT.

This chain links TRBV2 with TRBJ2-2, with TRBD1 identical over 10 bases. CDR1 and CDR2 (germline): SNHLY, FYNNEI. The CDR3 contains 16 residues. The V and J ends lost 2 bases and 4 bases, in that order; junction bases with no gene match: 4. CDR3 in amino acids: CASSERTGGLTGELFF. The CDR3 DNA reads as TGTGCCAGCAGTGAAAGGACAGGGGGTCTCACCGGGGAGCTGTTTTTT.

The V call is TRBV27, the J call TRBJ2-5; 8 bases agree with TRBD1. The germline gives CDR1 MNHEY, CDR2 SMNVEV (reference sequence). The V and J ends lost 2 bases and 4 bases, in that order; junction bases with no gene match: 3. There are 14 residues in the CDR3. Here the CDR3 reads CASSLVGTGETQYF. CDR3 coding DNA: TGTGCCAGCAGTTTAGTAGGGACAGGAGAGACCCAGTACTTC.

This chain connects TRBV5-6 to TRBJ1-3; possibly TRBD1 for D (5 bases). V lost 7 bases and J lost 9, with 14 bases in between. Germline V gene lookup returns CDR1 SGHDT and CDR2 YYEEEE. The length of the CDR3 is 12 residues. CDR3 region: CASRIMGGTIYF. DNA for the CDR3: TGTGCCAGCCGAATAATGGGGGGCACCATATATTTT.